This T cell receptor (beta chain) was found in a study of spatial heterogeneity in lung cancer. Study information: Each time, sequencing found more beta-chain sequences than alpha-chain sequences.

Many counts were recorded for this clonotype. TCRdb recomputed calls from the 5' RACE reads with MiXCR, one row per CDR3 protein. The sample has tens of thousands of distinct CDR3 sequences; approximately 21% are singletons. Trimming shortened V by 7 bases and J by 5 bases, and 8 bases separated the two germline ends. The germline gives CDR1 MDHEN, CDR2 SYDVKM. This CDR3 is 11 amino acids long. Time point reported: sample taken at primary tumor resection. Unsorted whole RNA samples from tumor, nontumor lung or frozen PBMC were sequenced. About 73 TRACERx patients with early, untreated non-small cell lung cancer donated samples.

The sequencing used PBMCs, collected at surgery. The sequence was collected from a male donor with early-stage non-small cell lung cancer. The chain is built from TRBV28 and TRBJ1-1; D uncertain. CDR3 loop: CASKRSTEAFF. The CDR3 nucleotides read TGTGCCAGCAAACGGTCGACTGAAGCTTTCTTT.